This T cell receptor (beta chain) appears in the sequencing data of a study of shared clonotypes between healthy human individuals. Study-wide results and limits: Non-shared clonotypes had lower generation probabilities than clonotypes shared by all four sorted-subset donors. Larger richness was generally estimated for naive than memory subsets.

Each subset's genomic DNA was split evenly across several immunoSEQ plates. Measured with immunoSEQ multiplex PCR; TCRdb has only the in-frame clones, and not every one. Among 500,000 to 550,000 clones listed, approximately 95% were seen once. Germline V gives CDR1 SGHVS, CDR2 FNYEAQ. Losses at the gene ends were 1 base for V and 14 bases for J; bases not matched to a gene: 7. The CDR3 contains 13 residues. Adult donors, all healthy and HIV-negative, had no recent acute infections or vaccinations. As to this clone: Its target is unknown.

The specimen sequenced was naive CD4+ T cells sorted from blood. Subset here: CD45RA+ positively selected. The chain joins TRBV7-6 to TRBJ1-4; TRBD1 matches 7 bases. The sequence was obtained from a woman in her 30s in good health. The CDR3 reads CASSLGTDRILFF. The CDR3 DNA is TGTGCCAGCAGCTTAGGGACGGACAGGATTCTGTTTTTT.